The 7 T cell receptor beta chains given below trace back to one sample, sequenced in a study of blood T cells in healthy people across ages. Using a J-beta primer mix together with a sample-barcoded 5' primer, a second PCR was run for about 6 to 12 cycles. Using its own MiXCR run on the 5' RACE reads, TCRdb lists one record per CDR3 protein. Among around 1,900,000 distinct CDR3 sequences listed, 35% to 50% were seen once. Sequencing was done on a sample of blood. All receptors come from a human donor in good health.

Here the CDR3 reads CAKGTGAAGEQFF. CDR3 bases: TGTGCCAAAGGGACAGGGGCCGCAGGTGAGCAGTTCTTC. The chain has TRBV12-3 or TRBV12-4 and TRBJ2-1; 10 nucleotides line up with TRBD1. The J segment lost 9 bases and the V segment lost 10 bases, leaving 9 bases of the junction unmatched. The CDR3 totals 13 residues.

This clonotype was seen a few times. The V and J genes are TRBV28 and TRBJ2-1; possibly TRBD1 for D (5 bases). Germline V lookup: CDR1 MDHEN, CDR2 SYDVKM. The V and J ends lost 5 bases and 9 bases respectively, with 14 bases between them. The CDR3 spans 13 residues. The CDR3 protein is CASSRRGRGEQFF. DNA for the CDR3: TGTGCCAGCAGTCGAAGGGGTAGGGGTGAGCAGTTCTTC.

The chain combines TRBV29-1 with TRBJ2-5; D is unresolved. The length of the CDR3 is 14 residues. CDR1 and CDR2 (germline): SQVTM, ANQGSEA. V was pared by 1 base and J by 5 bases, with 14 bases between. For the CDR3, the DNA is TGCAGCGTTGAAGGGCCCGTGCTTCAGGAGACCCAGTACTTC. Translated, it gives CSVEGPVLQETQYF.

This sequence joins TRBV20-1 and TRBJ2-1, with a tentative D call TRBD1 (6 bases). V lost 5 bases and J lost 0, with 14 bases in between. Per germline, CDR1 DFQATT and CDR2 SNEGSKA (reference sequence). The CDR3 spans 15 residues. The CDR3 DNA is TGCAGTGCTGATAACAGGGCCCTCTCCTACAATGAGCAGTTCTTC. Translated, it gives CSADNRALSYNEQFF.

The rearrangement links TRBV5-5 to TRBJ2-3, with 12 nucleotides matching TRBD2. The CDR3 covers 16 residues. Germline trimming cut 3 bases from V and 2 bases from J; bases unmatched to any gene: 4. CDR1 and CDR2 from the germline V gene are SGHKS and YYEKEE (reference sequence). In nucleotides, the CDR3 is TGTGCCAGCAGCTATGGACTAGCGGGGAACACAGATACGCAGTATTTT. This sequence encodes CASSYGLAGNTDTQYF.

This clonotype came up a few times. The CDR3 bases are TGTGCCAGCAGTTCCGGGAGGACAGTCGGCGACTACACCTTC. It specifies CASSSGRTVGDYTF. The rearrangement uses TRBV12-3 or TRBV12-4 and TRBJ1-2; a weak D match, TRBD1 (6 bases). Trimming stripped 4 bases from V and 10 bases from J, with 19 bases between. This CDR3 contains 14 residues.

This rearrangement joins TRBV11-3 to TRBJ1-1; no firm D call. The CDR3 consists of 15 residues. The V end lost 5 bases, the J end lost 4 bases, and 17 bases lay between the germline ends. Germline V gene sequence: CDR1 SGHNT, CDR2 YENEEA. DNA for the CDR3: TGTGCCAGCAGCCCTCCGACCCTAGTCGGCACTGAAGCTTTCTTT. This gives the protein CASSPPTLVGTEAFF.